A selection of T cell receptor beta chains follows, all from one sample in a study of beta chain features in type 1 diabetes. Profiling relied on immunoSEQ multiplex PCR, and the TCRdb table lists in-frame clones only, not all of them. The table lists around 280,000 clones, over 12% of them singletons. The specimen sequenced was naive CD4+ T cells from blood. The receptors here all came from a man younger than 35 with type 1 diabetes. Each CDR3 is given with its conserved first and last residue. The order of the fields is D gene, V gene, J gene, clone size, CDR3 DNA, CDR3 protein. A D gene is named only where the DNA matches it firmly. Only some rows state a clone size, as once, few, many or a class for expanded clones.

TRBD1	TRBV19	TRBJ2-7	NA	TGTGCCAGTAGTCCCTCCAGGGGGACCTACGAGCAGTACTTC	CASSPSRGTYEQYF
NA	TRBV9	TRBJ1-6	few	TGTGCCAGCAGCTTACCGGGGCGGAGGGGCCTCCACTTT	CASSLPGRRGLHF
TRBD1	TRBV29-1	TRBJ1-4	many	TGCAGCGTTGGACAGGGTAACGAAAAACTGTTTTTT	CSVGQGNEKLFF
NA	TRBV25-1	TRBJ1-6	NA	TGTGCCAGCAGTGAATACAGATCGGGCGGGACGTTCTTT	CASSEYRSGGTFF
NA	TRBV30	TRBJ1-2	NA	TGTGCCTGGAGTGTATCAGGATATGGCTACACCTTC	CAWSVSGYGYTF
TRBD1	TRBV6-5	TRBJ2-5	NA	TGTGCCAGCAGCCTGACAGGGAGAGGGGAGACCCAGTACTTC	CASSLTGRGETQYF
NA	TRBV5-1	TRBJ2-3	few	TGCGCCAGCAGCTTTCGGGGACAAAGCACAGATACGCAGTATTTT	CASSFRGQSTDTQYF
NA	TRBV5-1	TRBJ2-5	NA	TGCGCCAGCAGCTTGGCGCGGGAGACCCAGTACTTC	CASSLARETQYF
TRBD1	TRBV30	TRBJ1-6	few	TGTGCCTGGAGCCCGGGGACAGGGGGATCACCCCTCCACTTT	CAWSPGTGGSPLHF
TRBD2	TRBV7-2	TRBJ2-2	NA	TGTGCCAGCAGCCGACTAGCGGGAGGTCTGGCCGGGGAGCTGTTTTTT	CASSRLAGGLAGELFF
NA	TRBV28	TRBJ1-2	NA	TGTGCCAGCACCCTACCTTTGGGGCCTAACTATGGCTACACCTTC	CASTLPLGPNYGYTF
NA	TRBV10-3	TRBJ1-5	NA	TGTGCCATCAGTGAGTCCTCCAATCAGCCCCAGCATTTT	CAISESSNQPQHF
NA	TRBV5-1	TRBJ2-7	NA	TGCGCCAGCAGCTTGGGGCAGGGATCCACCTACGAGCAGTACTTC	CASSLGQGSTYEQYF
NA	TRBV30	TRBJ1-5	NA	TGTGCCTGGAGTGCCGGTAGCAATCAGCCCCAGCATTTT	CAWSAGSNQPQHF
NA	TRBV6-5	TRBJ2-5	NA	TGTGCCAGCAGACACACGGGGCAAGAGACCCAGTACTTC	CASRHTGQETQYF
NA	TRBV29-1	TRBJ1-1	few	TGCAGCGCCACTCAGGAAATGAACACTGAAGCTTTCTTT	CSATQEMNTEAFF
NA	TRBV28	TRBJ2-2	NA	TGTGCCAGTCGACAGGCAAACACCGGGGAGCTGTTTTTT	CASRQANTGELFF
NA	TRBV2	TRBJ1-1	NA	TGTGCCAGCACAAAAACTGAAGCTTTCTTT	CASTKTEAFF